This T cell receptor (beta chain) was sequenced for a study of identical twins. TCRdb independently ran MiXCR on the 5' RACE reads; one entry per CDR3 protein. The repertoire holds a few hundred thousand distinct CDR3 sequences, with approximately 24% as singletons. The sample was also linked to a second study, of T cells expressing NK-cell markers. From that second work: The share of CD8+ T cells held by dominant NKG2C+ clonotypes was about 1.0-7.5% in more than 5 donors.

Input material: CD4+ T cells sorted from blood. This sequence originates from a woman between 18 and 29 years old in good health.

CDR3 amino acids: CASSLASGSRETQYF. The CDR3 bases are TGCGCCAGCAGCTTAGCTAGCGGGAGTAGGGAGACCCAGTACTTC. The genes are TRBV5-1 and TRBJ2-5, with TRBD2 matching over 10 bases. This CDR3 has 15 amino acids. The V and J ends lost 2 bases and 5 bases, in that order; junction bases with no gene match: 6. Germline-derived CDR1 and CDR2 are SGHRS and YFSETQ.